The 8 T cell receptor beta chains presented below share a single source sample, sequenced in a study of cytomegalovirus exposure and HLA in healthy donors. It was with 60 Vbeta and 13 Jbeta primers that the PCR ran. Assay used: immunoSEQ multiplex PCR; TCRdb lists only in-frame clones, some missing. The table includes about 160,000 clones, approximately 88% detected once. The sample was PBMCs. These receptors were taken from a man between 25 and 39 years old in good health and CMV-seronegative.

This rearrangement joins TRBV6-5 to TRBJ2-1; possible D gene TRBD2, 5 bases. CDR3 length equals 13 residues. Germline-derived CDR1 and CDR2 are MNHEY and SVGAGI. V was trimmed by 5 bases and J by 9 bases, leaving 14 bases between them. CDR3 sequence reads: CASSARRAGEQFF. The DNA of the CDR3 is TGTGCCAGCAGTGCACGCCGGGCGGGTGAGCAGTTCTTC.

The chain uses TRBV5-4 and TRBJ1-6; D might be TRBD1 (6 bases). Germline V gives CDR1 SGHNT, CDR2 YYREEE (reference sequence). This CDR3 comprises 15 residues. V shed 2 bases and J shed 10 bases, with 16 bases lying between them. CDR3 sequence: CASSLNRETGSPLHF. CDR3 in DNA: TGTGCCAGCAGCTTAAACAGGGAGACGGGGTCACCCCTCCACTTT.

This chain links TRBV10-3 with TRBJ1-1; 8 bases fit TRBD1. The CDR3 is 16 amino acids. Germline loops: CDR1 ENHRY, CDR2 SYGVKD. The V gene end was trimmed by 4 bases and the J gene end by 4 bases; junction bases not matched to a gene: 11. The CDR3 protein is CAISGQGARKGTEAFF. Written as DNA, the CDR3 is TGTGCCATCAGTGGGCAGGGGGCGCGGAAGGGCACTGAAGCTTTCTTT.

J is TRBJ1-3 and V is TRBV6-5, with 7 bases lining up with TRBD1. Per the germline V gene, CDR1 is MNHEY and CDR2 is SVGAGI. The trim removed 8 bases at V and 0 bases at J, leaving 1 base unmatched. The length of the CDR3 is 13 residues. CDR3 sequence reads: CASRDSSGNTIYF. In DNA, the CDR3 is TGTGCCAGCCGGGACAGCTCTGGAAACACCATATATTTT.

This clone was counted between two and nine times. The chain combines TRBV11-3 with TRBJ2-1; 10 bases are shared with TRBD2. V was pared by 3 bases and J by 1 base, with 3 bases of the junction left unmatched. In germline, CDR1 is SGHNT, CDR2 YENEEA. This CDR3 region has 16 residues. This CDR3 is CASSFSGRRSYNEQFF. CDR3 nucleotides: TGTGCCAGCAGCTTTAGCGGGAGGAGGTCCTACAATGAGCAGTTCTTC.

The chain links TRBV28 to TRBJ2-5, with 9 bases aligning to TRBD1. Germline V lookup: CDR1 MDHEN, CDR2 SYDVKM. The CDR3 is 15 residues long. Germline trimming cut 2 bases from V and 1 base from J; bases unmatched to any gene: 2. The CDR3 reads CASSLGGQGQETQYF. The CDR3 region has the DNA TGTGCCAGCAGTTTAGGGGGACAGGGCCAAGAGACCCAGTACTTC. The full variable domain, with the rest looked up from reference TRBV28 and TRBJ2-5, is DVKVTQSSRYLVKRTGEKVFLECVQDMDHENMFWYRQDPGLGLRLIYFSYDVKMKEKGDIPEGYSVSREKKERFSLILESASTNQTSMYLCASSLGGQGQETQYFGPGTRLLVL.

The V gene is TRBV6-5, the J gene TRBJ2-2, with D unclear. The CDR3 runs 14 residues. Trimming shortened V by 2 bases and J by 1 base, and 5 bases separated the two germline ends. CDR1 is MNHEY and CDR2 is SVGAGI in the germline V gene. The CDR3 loop reads CASSYAVNTGELFF. For the CDR3, the DNA is TGTGCCAGCAGTTACGCAGTGAACACCGGGGAGCTGTTTTTT.

The rearrangement uses TRBV2 and TRBJ2-3; weak D call: TRBD1 (7 bases). The CDR3 runs to 14 residues. V dropped 10 bases and J dropped 0 bases, with 14 bases sitting between them. The germline V gene has CDR1 SNHLY and CDR2 FYNNEI. CDR3: CATLTGTSTDTQYF. CDR3 DNA sequence: TGTGCCACCTTGACAGGGACTAGCACAGATACGCAGTATTTT.